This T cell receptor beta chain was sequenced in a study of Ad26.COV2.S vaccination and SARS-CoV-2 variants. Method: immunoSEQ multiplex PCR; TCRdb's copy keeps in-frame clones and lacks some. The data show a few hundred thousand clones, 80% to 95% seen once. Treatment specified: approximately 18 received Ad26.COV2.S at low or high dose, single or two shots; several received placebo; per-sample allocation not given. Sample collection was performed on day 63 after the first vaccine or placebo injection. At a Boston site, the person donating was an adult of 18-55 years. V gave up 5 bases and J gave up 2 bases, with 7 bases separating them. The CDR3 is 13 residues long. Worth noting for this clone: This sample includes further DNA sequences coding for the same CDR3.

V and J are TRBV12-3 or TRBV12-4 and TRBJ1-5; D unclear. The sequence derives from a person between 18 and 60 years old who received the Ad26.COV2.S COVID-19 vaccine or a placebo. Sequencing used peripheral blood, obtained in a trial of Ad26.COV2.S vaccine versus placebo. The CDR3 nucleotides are TGTGCCAGCAGTCTCTATGGCAATCAGCCCCAGCATTTT. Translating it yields CASSLYGNQPQHF.